This T cell receptor (beta chain) was captured in a study of T cells after yellow fever vaccination. MiXCR, applied by TCRdb to the 5' RACE reads, yields one record per CDR3 protein. The profile shows 500,000 to 650,000 distinct CDR3 sequences, roughly 13% of them singletons. The V segment lost 6 bases and the J segment 5 bases; nucleotides outside the gene matches: 7. The germline V gene encodes CDR1 LGHDT and CDR2 YNNKEL (reference sequence). The CDR3 covers 16 residues. Source: PBMCs, taken on the day of the yellow fever booster vaccination. The gene calls are TRBV3-1 and TRBJ2-2; 12 bases align to TRBD2. The sequence was obtained from a young man who received the YFV17D yellow fever vaccine. CDR3 loop: CASSPSGRADTGELFF. In DNA form, the CDR3 reads TGTGCCAGCAGTCCTAGCGGGAGGGCCGATACCGGGGAGCTGTTTTTT.